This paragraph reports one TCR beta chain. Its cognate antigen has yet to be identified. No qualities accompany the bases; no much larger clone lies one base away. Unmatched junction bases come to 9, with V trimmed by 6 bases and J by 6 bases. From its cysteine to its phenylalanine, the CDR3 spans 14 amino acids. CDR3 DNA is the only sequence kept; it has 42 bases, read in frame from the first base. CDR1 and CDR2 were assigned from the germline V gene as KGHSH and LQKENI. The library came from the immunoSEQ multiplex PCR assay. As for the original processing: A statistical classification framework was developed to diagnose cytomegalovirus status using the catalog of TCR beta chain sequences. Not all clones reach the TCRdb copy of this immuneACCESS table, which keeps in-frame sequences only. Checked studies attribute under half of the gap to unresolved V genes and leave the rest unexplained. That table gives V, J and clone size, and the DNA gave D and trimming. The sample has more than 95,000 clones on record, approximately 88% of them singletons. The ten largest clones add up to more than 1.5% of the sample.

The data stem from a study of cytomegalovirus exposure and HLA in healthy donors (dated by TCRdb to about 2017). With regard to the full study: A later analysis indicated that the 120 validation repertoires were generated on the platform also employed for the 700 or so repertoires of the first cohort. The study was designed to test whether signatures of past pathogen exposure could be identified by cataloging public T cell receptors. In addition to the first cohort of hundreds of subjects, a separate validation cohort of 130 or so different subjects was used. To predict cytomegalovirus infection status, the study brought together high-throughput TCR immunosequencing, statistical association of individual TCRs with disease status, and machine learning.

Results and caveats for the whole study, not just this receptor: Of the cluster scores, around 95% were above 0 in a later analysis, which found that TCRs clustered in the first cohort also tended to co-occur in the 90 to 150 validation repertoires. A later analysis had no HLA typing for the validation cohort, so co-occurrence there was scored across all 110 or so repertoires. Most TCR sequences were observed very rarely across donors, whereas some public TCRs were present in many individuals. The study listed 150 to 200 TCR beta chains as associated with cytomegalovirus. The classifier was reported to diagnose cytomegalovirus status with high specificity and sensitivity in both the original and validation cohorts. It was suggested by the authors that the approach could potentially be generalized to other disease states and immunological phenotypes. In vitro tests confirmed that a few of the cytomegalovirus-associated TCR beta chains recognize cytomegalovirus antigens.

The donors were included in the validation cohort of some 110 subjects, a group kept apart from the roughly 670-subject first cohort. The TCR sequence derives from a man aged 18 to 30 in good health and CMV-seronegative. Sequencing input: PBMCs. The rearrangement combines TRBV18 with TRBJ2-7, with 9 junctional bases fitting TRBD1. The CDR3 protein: CASSSGTGPVEQYF. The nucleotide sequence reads TGTGCCAGCTCCTCCGGGACAGGGCCCGTCGAGCAGTACTTC.